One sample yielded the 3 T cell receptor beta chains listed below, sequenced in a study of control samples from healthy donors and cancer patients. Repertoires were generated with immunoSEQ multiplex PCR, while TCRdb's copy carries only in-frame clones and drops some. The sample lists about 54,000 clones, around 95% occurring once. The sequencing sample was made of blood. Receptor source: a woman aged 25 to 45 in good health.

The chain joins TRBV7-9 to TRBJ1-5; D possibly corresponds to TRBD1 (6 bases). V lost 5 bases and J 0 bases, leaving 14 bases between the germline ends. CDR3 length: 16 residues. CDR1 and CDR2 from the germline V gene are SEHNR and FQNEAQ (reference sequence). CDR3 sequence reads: CASSTETGHSNQPQHF. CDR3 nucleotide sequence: TGTGCCAGCAGCACCGAGACAGGTCATAGCAATCAGCCCCAGCATTTT.

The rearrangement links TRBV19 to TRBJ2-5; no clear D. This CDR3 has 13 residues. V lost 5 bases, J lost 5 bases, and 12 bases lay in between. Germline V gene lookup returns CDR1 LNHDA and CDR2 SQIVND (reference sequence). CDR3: CASSPWPEETQYF. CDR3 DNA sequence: TGTGCCAGTAGTCCTTGGCCAGAGGAGACCCAGTACTTC.

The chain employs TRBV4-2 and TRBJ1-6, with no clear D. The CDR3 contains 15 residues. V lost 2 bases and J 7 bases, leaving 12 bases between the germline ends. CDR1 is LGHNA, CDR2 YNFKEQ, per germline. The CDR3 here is CASSQRKGYNSPLHF. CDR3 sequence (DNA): TGTGCCAGCAGCCAACGAAAAGGGTACAATTCACCCCTCCACTTT.